The 5 T cell receptor beta chains below were found in one sample sequenced in a study of blood T cell repertoires in COVID-19. Repertoires were generated with immunoSEQ multiplex PCR, while TCRdb's copy carries only in-frame clones and drops some. The data contain 80,000 to 95,000 clones, around 84% of them singletons. Sequencing input: peripheral blood. The receptors come from a woman of 80 years or more in a cohort sampled during active or convalescent COVID-19.

This chain links TRBV2 with TRBJ2-7; D is possibly TRBD1 (6 bases). The CDR3 runs to 13 residues. The germline gives CDR1 SNHLY, CDR2 FYNNEI. The V end lost 6 bases, the J end lost 1 base, and 10 bases lay between the germline ends. In DNA form, the CDR3 reads TGTGCCAGCAGAGGACAGCAATCCTACGAGCAGTACTTC. Its translation: CASRGQQSYEQYF.

The chain is built from TRBV6-6 and TRBJ1-2; no reliable D call. CDR3 length: 16 amino acids. Germline V gives CDR1 MNHNY, CDR2 SVGAGI (reference sequence). V shed 5 bases and J shed 0 bases, with 16 bases lying between them. CDR3 residues: CASSAAETGANYGYTF. CDR3 DNA: TGTGCCAGCAGTGCTGCGGAGACGGGAGCTAACTATGGCTACACCTTC.

J is TRBJ2-2 and V is TRBV2, with a weak D call TRBD1 (5 bases). This CDR3 is built from 15 residues. Germline V gives CDR1 SNHLY, CDR2 FYNNEI. The V and J ends lost 4 bases and 8 bases respectively, with 17 bases between them. CDR3 sequence reads: CASSGVTTASGELFF. In nucleotides, the CDR3 is TGTGCCAGCAGTGGGGTAACGACAGCTTCGGGGGAGCTGTTTTTT.

V usage is TRBV9 and J usage is TRBJ2-1, with TRBD2 identical over 8 bases. The CDR3 contains 15 residues. V shed 1 base, J shed 7 bases, and the junction held 7 bases outside the gene matches. The V gene's germline CDR1 is SGDLS and CDR2 YYNGEE. The CDR3 sequence: CASSVLPGGPNEQFF. For the CDR3, the DNA is TGTGCCAGCAGCGTACTCCCGGGAGGGCCGAATGAGCAGTTCTTC.

This clone was detected only a few times. This chain uses TRBV10-2 with TRBJ2-4, with D maybe TRBD1 (8 bases). Germline assignment: CDR1 WSHSY and CDR2 SAAADI. There are 15 residues in the CDR3. V dropped 3 bases and J dropped 8 bases, with 17 bases sitting between them. Here the CDR3 DNA reads TGCGCCAGCAGTGAACAGGGGGTGGGGGGGTACATTCAGTACTTC. Its translation: CASSEQGVGGYIQYF.